The 15 T cell receptor beta chains below come from one sample, sequenced in a study of regulatory T cells in long-lasting Graves disease. As to time point: newly diagnosed GD, antithyroid drugs for less than 3 months. Generation of the TCR library employed RNA extracted from PBMCs. In building TCR beta libraries, iRepertoire HTBI primers were used together with Arm-PCR of CDR3 regions. TCRdb reanalysed the multiplex PCR reads using MiXCR and keeps one entry per CDR3 protein. The table records about 470,000 distinct CDR3 sequences, approximately 15% of them present only once. The sample also formed part of further work on T cells in Graves' hyperthyroidism and ophthalmopathy.

Sequenced here: peripheral blood mononuclear cells (PBMCs), sampled at new diagnosis, from a patient treated with antithyroid drugs. The receptor source for this set is a woman in her twenties or thirties with Graves disease.

This clonotype was seen more than once but under ten times. The rearrangement joins TRBV5-1 to TRBJ2-5; D gene ambiguous. This CDR3 has 18 residues. CDR1 and CDR2 (germline): SGHRS, YFSETQ. V lost 2 bases and J 2 bases, leaving 22 bases between the germline ends. In DNA form, the CDR3 reads TGCGCCAGCAGCTTAAAACCTGATTCAGCCCTGTATCAAGAGACCCAGTACTTC. It yields the protein CASSLKPDSALYQETQYF.

Regarding this clonotype: This may arise from a read error, as a much more abundant clone is one base away. The final CDR3 position lacks the conserved phenylalanine or tryptophan, pointing to a likely read error. This chain connects TRBV30 to TRBJ1-1, with D uncertain. Trimming shortened V by 4 bases and J by 0 bases, and 9 bases separated the two germline ends. The CDR3 extends over 13 amino acids. CDR1 is GTSNPN, CDR2 SVGIG, per germline (reference sequence). In DNA form, the CDR3 reads TGTGCCTGGACATTTAGGGTGAACACTGAAGCTTTCCTT. Translated: CAWTFRVNTEAFL.

This clonotype was found a few times. The chain is built from TRBV19 and TRBJ2-1; 11 bases are shared with TRBD2. Germline V gene sequence: CDR1 LNHDA, CDR2 SQIVND (reference sequence). With 6 bases clipped from V and 9 bases from J, the junction kept 10 bases outside the gene matches. The CDR3 contains 15 residues. The CDR3 region is CASRNLAGGPGEQFF. CDR3 in DNA: TGTGCCAGTAGGAATTTAGCGGGAGGGCCTGGTGAGCAGTTCTTC.

This clonotype has a count of ten or more. The V gene is TRBV4-2, the J gene TRBJ1-1; no clear D. Germline values: CDR1 LGHNA, CDR2 YNFKEQ. This CDR3 is 13 amino acids long. The V end was cut by 0 bases, the J end by 1 base, with 3 bases between. The CDR3 sequence is CASSQERNTEAFF. CDR3 DNA sequence: TGTGCCAGCAGCCAAGAACGGAACACTGAAGCTTTCTTT.

This chain connects TRBV7-9 to TRBJ2-7, with 7 bases that match TRBD2. Trimming at V came to 4 bases and at J to 3 bases, leaving 6 bases not matched to a gene. The CDR3 has 14 residues. The germline V gene has CDR1 SEHNR and CDR2 FQNEAQ (reference sequence). The CDR3 loop reads CASSSAGRGYEQYF. As DNA, the CDR3 is TGTGCCAGCAGCTCGGCGGGGAGGGGCTACGAGCAGTACTTC.

This clonotype has more than one count but fewer than ten. Possible read error: a much larger clone is one base away. This CDR3 is CANSLSSGTSGRDGQFF. The CDR3 DNA sequence: TGTGCCAACAGTCTTAGTTCCGGGACTAGCGGGAGGGACGGGCAGTTCTTC. The chain recombines TRBV7-3 with TRBJ2-1; TRBD2 agrees at 16 bases. Germline V gene sequence: CDR1 SGHTA, CDR2 FQGTGA. V dropped 10 bases and J dropped 12; count of bases not matched to a gene: 18. The CDR3 is 17 amino acids.

Many counts were recorded for this clonotype. The rearrangement joins TRBV12-3 or TRBV12-4 to TRBJ1-3, with D maybe TRBD1 (5 bases). The CDR3 is made up of 15 amino acids. V lost 1 base to trimming and J lost 4 bases, with 11 bases between them. The CDR3 coding sequence is TGTGCCAGCAGTTTAGGAAGGGGAGCAGGAAACACCATATATTTT. This gives the protein CASSLGRGAGNTIYF.

This clonotype was observed at least ten times. This chain uses TRBV18 with TRBJ2-1; 7 nucleotides match TRBD2. This CDR3 is 16 amino acids long. V was pared by 2 bases and J by 6 bases, with 10 bases of the junction left unmatched. The germline V gene has CDR1 KGHSH and CDR2 LQKENI. CDR3 sequence reads: CASSPKDRRETNEQFF. The CDR3 nucleotides read TGTGCCAGCTCACCAAAGGATCGGCGGGAGACCAATGAGCAGTTCTTC.

The table lists this clonotype with a few counts. The V call is TRBV19, the J call TRBJ1-2; 7 bases match TRBD1. Trimming removed 4 bases from V and 4 bases from J; junction bases left unmatched: 9. Germline V gene lookup returns CDR1 LNHDA and CDR2 SQIVND (reference sequence). The CDR3 is made up of 15 amino acids. The CDR3 region has the DNA TGTGCCAGTAGTACTCCCCCGGGACAGACCTATGGCTACACCTTC. Residues: CASSTPPGQTYGYTF.

For this clonotype: With a much larger clone just one base away, this may be a read error. The chain links TRBV6-1 to TRBJ2-3, with D possibly TRBD2 on 5 matching bases. This CDR3 is 14 amino acids long. V lost 5 bases, J lost 0 bases, and 9 bases lay in between. The germline V gene encodes CDR1 MNHNS and CDR2 SASEGT. In nucleotides, the CDR3 is TGTGCCAGCAGTAATGGACTTAGCACAGATACGCAGTATTTT. Translating it yields CASSNGLSTDTQYF.

The chain joins TRBV29-1 to TRBJ2-1, with no clear D. The germline V and J ends were trimmed by 6 bases and 5 bases, with 5 bases remaining between them. The CDR3 runs 10 residues. The germline gives CDR1 SQVTM, CDR2 ANQGSEA. CDR3 loop: CSVKHNEQFF. The CDR3, as DNA: TGCAGCGTCAAACACAATGAGCAGTTCTTC.

This clonotype was detected ten times or more. The rearrangement links TRBV20-1 to TRBJ2-3, with 10 bases lining up with TRBD2. Germline loops: CDR1 DFQATT, CDR2 SNEGSKA (reference sequence). The CDR3 extends over 13 amino acids. V was pared by 2 bases and J by 5 bases, with 1 base of the junction left unmatched. CDR3 loop: CSARRLAGDTQYF. The CDR3 coding sequence is TGCAGTGCTAGACGACTAGCGGGAGATACGCAGTATTTT.

The chain is built from TRBV15 and TRBJ2-1, with 10 bases identical to TRBD2. This CDR3 comprises 17 residues. V lost 1 base, J lost 3 bases, and 6 bases stayed unmatched. Germline-derived CDR1 and CDR2 are LNHNV and YYDKDF (reference sequence). Here the CDR3 DNA reads TGTGCCACCAGCAGAGGACGGACTAGCGGTTTCTACAATGAGCAGTTCTTC. It encodes CATSRGRTSGFYNEQFF.

The chain employs TRBV30 and TRBJ2-2; 9 bases are shared with TRBD2. The CDR3 spans 18 residues. V lost 0 bases to trimming and J lost 5 bases; unmatched junction nucleotides: 13. Germline loops: CDR1 GTSNPN, CDR2 SVGIG (reference sequence). CDR3 nucleotide sequence: TGTGCCTGGAGTGTCCTAGCGGGACGGCGGATGGGGACCGGGGAGCTGTTTTTT. Its protein is CAWSVLAGRRMGTGELFF.

This clonotype showed up many times. The chain uses TRBV30 and TRBJ2-7; 8 bases are shared with TRBD1. The CDR3 covers 12 residues. Germline V lookup: CDR1 GTSNPN, CDR2 SVGIG (reference sequence). The ends lost 5 bases at V and 1 base at J; junction bases unmatched: 1. The DNA for the CDR3 is TGTGCCTGGGGGACAGGATCCTACGAGCAGTACTTC. It specifies CAWGTGSYEQYF.